This T cell receptor beta chain is drawn from a study of cytomegalovirus exposure and HLA in healthy donors (dated by TCRdb to about 2017). A note on the overall study: An earlier analysis of about 560 of the donors reported under 300 Gb of sequence data and 100 million to 120 million unique TCR beta sequences obtained from approximately 180 million T cells. Approximately 300 gigabases of sequencing data and 70 million to 100 million unique TCR sequences made up an early release that covered 500 to 700 HLA-typed donors. Among the roughly 390 genotyped donors, approximately 82% belonged to the genetic ancestry cluster associated with self-reported Caucasian donors. The study was designed to test whether signatures of past pathogen exposure could be identified by cataloging public T cell receptors. Using immunosequencing, the study profiled T cell repertoires from 550 to 750 subjects and related those repertoires to cytomegalovirus serostatus. A separate validation cohort of 90 to 150 different subjects was used in addition to the approximately 700-subject first cohort. The study combined high-throughput TCR immunosequencing, statistical association of individual TCRs with disease status, and machine learning to predict cytomegalovirus infection status. To study patterns of TCR occurrence, a later analysis re-analyzed previously published TCR beta repertoires from several hundred donors and added high-resolution HLA genotyping. In the later analysis, no new phenotypic data were used to find candidate immune exposures; instead, reliance was placed on TCR beta sequences and their occurrence across donors. An earlier analysis of a few hundred of the donors applied high-throughput TCR beta sequencing to assess whether each TCR beta V gene segment acted as functional or pseudogenic. Donor age, sex, ethnicity and CMV serostatus were compiled alongside the repertoire data. A later genetic analysis took genome-wide SNP genotypes for about three fifths of the 666 donors and used that subset as a discovery cohort. Every repertoire in the discovery cohort had been generated on one and the same sequencing platform. Class I and class II HLA loci were covered by the typing at four-digit resolution. Typing coverage differed by locus: A, B, C, DRB1 and DQB1 were typed in roughly 629-630 donors, DQA1 in 500 to 550, DPA1 in approximately 600, and DPB1 in roughly 470. Four or five DR-DQ haplotypes were treated as single units for association and clustering because of strong linkage in the cohort. Across approximately 400 genotyped donors of the cohort, an average of roughly 200,000 unique TCR beta nucleotide sequences per donor were sequenced, and about a sixth of those sequences were non-productive.

Library creation used the immunoSEQ multiplex PCR assay. The multiplex PCR relied on a mix of 60 forward primers for TCR Vbeta segments and 13 reverse primers for TCR Jbeta segments. The CDR3 region of rearranged TCR beta genes was amplified from genomic DNA by a multiplex PCR assay. Amplified TCR beta libraries were sequenced as 87-base-pair reads on the Illumina HiSeq System. As for how the authors treated the data: A later analysis counted about 82 million unique TCR beta chains across the 550 to 750 repertoires, and some 11 million of these chains were shared by at least two donors. Raw reads were error-corrected and collapsed into unique sequences with a nearest-neighbor algorithm that merged closely related sequences to remove PCR and sequencing errors. To assign V, D and J gene segments, CDR3 sequences were aligned to IMGT reference sequences. For a sequence to be retained, a match of at least six nucleotides was required to both a V gene segment and a J gene segment. Rearrangements were classified as productive when the CDR3 lacked stop codons and remained in frame with V and J, and all other rearrangements were classified as non-productive. CDR3 was defined according to IMGT convention as the region running from the second conserved V-encoded cysteine to the conserved J-encoded phenylalanine. In an earlier analysis of 587 of the donors, sequences lacking an unambiguous match to a single V gene segment were excluded. In an earlier analysis of several hundred of the donors, V segments were called functional above 56.7% productive rearrangements and were called segregating when the between-donor standard deviation exceeded 5%. A statistical classification framework was built for diagnosing cytomegalovirus status from the catalog of TCR beta chain sequences. In a later analysis, V and J genes were assigned by comparing TCR nucleotide sequences against IMGT/GENE-DB human TR gene sequences. The TCRdist pipeline was used in a later analysis to assign CDR3 sequences and most-parsimonious VDJ recombination scenarios. A later analysis defined each TCR beta chain by its CDR3 amino acid sequence plus V-gene family, and excluded reads lacking a unique V-gene family. A later analysis removed several hundred highly shared, low-generation-probability nucleotide sequences to deal with suspected cross-contamination and a sequencing artifact. In a later analysis, a clonal expansion index was calculated for each public chain from normalized within-repertoire ranks of inferred template counts. A later analysis computed generation probabilities with a VDJ recombination model fitted to out-of-frame rearrangements, and checked the results against IGoR. In a later analysis, hypergeometric tests were used to score TCR-TCR, TCR-HLA and TCR-CMV co-occurrence, with a repertoire-size bias correction applied to TCR pairs. In a later analysis, false discovery rates were estimated by permuting HLA or CMV assignments 20 times. In a later analysis, co-occurring TCRs were grouped using DBSCAN, and TCRdist sequence similarity was added for clustering within HLA-allele-positive subsets. Co-occurrence clustering excluded repertoires with fewer than 30,000 or more than 120,000 public chains, plus five with anomalous nucleotide sharing. Imported from immuneACCESS, the table was reduced by TCRdb to in-frame sequences with V and J called. These copies leave out some clones; in studies compared against another copy, an unresolved V gene accounts for under half, and the cause of the remainder is not known. D and trimming were read from the DNA, whereas the V and J calls and clone size are those reported in that table. This sample gives 100,000 to 150,000 clones in total; around 80% of them show up just once. Roughly 13% of the sample belongs to the ten largest clones.

Measured from the cysteine to the phenylalanine, the CDR3 is 14 residues long. Only the CDR3 part of the read is kept: 42 bases, read in frame from the first base. Clipping removes 6 bases from V and 6 bases from J, with 11 as the unmatched junction base count. The germline V gene gives CDR1 as SNHLY and CDR2 as FYNNEI. As regards this clone: Its antigen remains unidentified. Base qualities are not recorded, but no much larger clone differs from it by a single base. This sample includes further DNA sequences coding for the same CDR3.

The cohort consisted of fewer than 700 healthy bone marrow donors. All cohort members were sampled while nominally healthy, although unrecorded immune exposures were likely present. The donor tested CMV seropositive and was one of the 289 seropositive cohort members. Every donor gave a peripheral blood sample, and the peripheral blood mononuclear cells from that sample were used for TCR beta sequencing. The Qiagen DNeasy Blood Extraction Kit was used to extract genomic DNA from the blood cell samples. Results and caveats for the whole study, not just this receptor: Because counts were too low, seventeen rarely observed V segments, including chromosome 9 orphons, were excluded from the earlier analysis of around 590 of the donors. CMV serostatus was the only immune exposure information available for the cohort. In an earlier analysis of several hundred of the donors, most TCR beta V segments were observed in productive rearrangements about 87% or about 30% of the time, broadly matching IMGT annotations. A later analysis found that TCR association rates varied across HLA loci, with DRB1 alleles showing the most associated TCRs and HLA-C alleles the fewest. In a later analysis, HLA-associated TCR beta chains were found to be more clonally expanded and to have lower generation probabilities than equally common non-associated chains. Because HLA typing was unavailable for some donors at each locus, only the typed subset was used in association tests. A further reported finding was that TCR beta sequences accurately predicted the HLA-A and HLA-B alleles for most subjects in the first cohort. Strong co-occurrence of HLA alleles, especially DR and DQ, made assigning TCR associations to individual alleles difficult. The classifier was reported to diagnose cytomegalovirus status with high specificity and sensitivity in both the original cohort and the validation cohort. A total of about 180 TCR beta chains were listed by the study as associated with cytomegalovirus. Only TCR beta chains were sequenced in this cohort, and the absence of alpha or paired-chain data limited detectable features. In vitro tests confirmed that a few of the cytomegalovirus-associated TCR beta chains recognize cytomegalovirus antigens. The authors suggested that the approach could potentially be generalized to other disease states and immunological phenotypes. Roughly uniform sequencing depth across donors was assumed in presence/absence analyses, although this assumption may not hold. The sequencing pipeline was judged likely to have produced a cluster of highly shared sequence variants as a technical artifact. Several of the top co-occurrence clusters appeared to be linked to parvovirus B19, influenza, CMV and Epstein-Barr virus, according to a later analysis. Some IMGT-functional V segments, including TRBV6-2 and TRBV6-3, could not be distinguished by the 87-base-pair reads and were therefore excluded. A later analysis found that most CMV-associated TCR beta chains appeared HLA-restricted, with HLA associations seemingly driven largely by CMV exposure. In a later genetic analysis, fewer N-insertions in productive TCRs were reported among donors in an Asian-associated ancestry cluster than the roughly 670-donor mean. An association between a missense DCLRE1C variant and V-gene and J-gene trimming of TCR beta chains was found in a later genetic analysis and replicated in an independent cohort. At a false discovery rate of 0.05, a later analysis linked 16,951 TCR beta sequences to specific HLA alleles. Linkage disequilibrium might explain the correlated functional status among segregating V segments, but an unknown experimental factor could not be excluded. Most TCR sequences were seen in very few donors, while some public TCRs were found in many individuals.

The chain is assembled from TRBV2 and TRBJ2-7; TRBD1 aligns with 7 central bases. The sequencing sample was made of PBMCs. The TCR comes from a woman between 55 and 75 years old in good health and CMV-seropositive. In nucleotides, the sequence is TGTGCCAGCAGGGCCATCGACAGGGTGGCCGAGCAGTACTTC. The encoded protein is CASRAIDRVAEQYF.